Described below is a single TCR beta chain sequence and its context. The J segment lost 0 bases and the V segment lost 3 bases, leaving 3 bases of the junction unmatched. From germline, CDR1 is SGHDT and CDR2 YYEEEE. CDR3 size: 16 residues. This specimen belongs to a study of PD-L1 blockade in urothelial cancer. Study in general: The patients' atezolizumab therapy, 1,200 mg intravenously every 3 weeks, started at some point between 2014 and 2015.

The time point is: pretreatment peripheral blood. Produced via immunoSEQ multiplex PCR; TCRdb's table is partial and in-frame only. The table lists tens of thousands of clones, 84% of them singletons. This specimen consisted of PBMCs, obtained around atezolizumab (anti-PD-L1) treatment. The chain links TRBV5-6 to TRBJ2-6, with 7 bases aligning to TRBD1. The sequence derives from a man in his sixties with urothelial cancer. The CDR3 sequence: CASSYAGGSGANVLTF. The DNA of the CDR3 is TGTGCCAGCAGCTATGCAGGGGGCTCTGGGGCCAACGTCCTGACTTTC.